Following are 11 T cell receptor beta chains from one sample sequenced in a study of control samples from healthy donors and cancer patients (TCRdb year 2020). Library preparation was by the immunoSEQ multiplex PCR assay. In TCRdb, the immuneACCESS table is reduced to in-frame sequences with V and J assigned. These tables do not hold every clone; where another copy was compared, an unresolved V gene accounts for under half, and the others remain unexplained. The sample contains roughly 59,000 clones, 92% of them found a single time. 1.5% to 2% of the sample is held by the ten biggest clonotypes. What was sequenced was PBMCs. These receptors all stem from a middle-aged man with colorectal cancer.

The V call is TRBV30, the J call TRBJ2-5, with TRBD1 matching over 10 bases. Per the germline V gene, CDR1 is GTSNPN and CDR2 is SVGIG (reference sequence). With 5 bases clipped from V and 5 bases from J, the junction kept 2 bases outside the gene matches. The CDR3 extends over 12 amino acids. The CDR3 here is CAWGQGGETQYF. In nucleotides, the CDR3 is TGTGCCTGGGGACAGGGGGGGGAGACCCAGTACTTC.

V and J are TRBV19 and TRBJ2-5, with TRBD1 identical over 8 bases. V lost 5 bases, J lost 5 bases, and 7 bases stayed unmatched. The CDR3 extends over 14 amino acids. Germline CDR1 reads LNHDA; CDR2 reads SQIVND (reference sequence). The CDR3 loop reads CASSERQGMETQYF. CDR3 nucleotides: TGTGCCAGTAGTGAAAGACAGGGGATGGAGACCCAGTACTTC.

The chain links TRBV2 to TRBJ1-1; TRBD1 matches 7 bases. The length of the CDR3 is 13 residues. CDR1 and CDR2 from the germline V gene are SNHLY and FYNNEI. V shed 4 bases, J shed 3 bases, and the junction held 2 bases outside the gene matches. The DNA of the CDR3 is TGTGCCAGCAGTGGACAGGGTTACACTGAAGCTTTCTTT. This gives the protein CASSGQGYTEAFF.

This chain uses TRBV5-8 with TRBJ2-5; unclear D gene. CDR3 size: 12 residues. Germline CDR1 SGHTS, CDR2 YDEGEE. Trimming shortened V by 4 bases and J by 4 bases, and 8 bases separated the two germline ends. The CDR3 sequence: CASSRVGETQYF. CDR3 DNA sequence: TGTGCCAGCAGCAGGGTCGGAGAGACCCAGTACTTC.

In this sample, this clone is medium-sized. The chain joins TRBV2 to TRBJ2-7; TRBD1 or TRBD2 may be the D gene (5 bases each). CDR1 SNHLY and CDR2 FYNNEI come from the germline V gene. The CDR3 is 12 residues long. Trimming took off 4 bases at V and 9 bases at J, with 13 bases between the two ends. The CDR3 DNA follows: TGTGCCAGCAGTGGGGGGTCCTTGGGGCAGTACTTC. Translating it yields CASSGGSLGQYF.

The chain's CDR3 is CAWTRDLGGNTIYF. CDR3 DNA sequence: TGTGCCTGGACCCGGGACCTGGGAGGAAACACCATATATTTT. V gene TRBV30 combines with J gene TRBJ1-3; D is perhaps TRBD1 (5 bases). V was trimmed by 4 bases and J by 4 bases, leaving 14 bases between them. Germline V gene data show CDR1 as GTSNPN and CDR2 as SVGIG (reference sequence). The CDR3 is made up of 14 amino acids.

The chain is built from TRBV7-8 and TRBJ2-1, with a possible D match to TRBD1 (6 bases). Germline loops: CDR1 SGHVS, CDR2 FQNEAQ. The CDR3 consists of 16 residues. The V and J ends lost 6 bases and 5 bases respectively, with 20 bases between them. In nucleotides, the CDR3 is TGTGCCAGCAGTCCGGTGTGGGCTAGGGGGAACAATGAGCAGTTCTTC. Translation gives CASSPVWARGNNEQFF. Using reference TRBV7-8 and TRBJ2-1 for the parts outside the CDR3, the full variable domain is GAGVSQSPRYKVAKRGQDVALRCDPISGHVSLFWYQQALGQGPEFLTYFQNEAQLDKSGLPSDRFFAERPEGSVSTLKIQRTQQEDSAVYLCASSPVWARGNNEQFFGPGTRLTVL.

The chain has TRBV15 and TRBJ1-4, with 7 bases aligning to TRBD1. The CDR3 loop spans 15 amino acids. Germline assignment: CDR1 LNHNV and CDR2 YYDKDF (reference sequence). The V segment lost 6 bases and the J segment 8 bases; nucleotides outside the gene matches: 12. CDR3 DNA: TGTGCCACCAGTGGAGGGGGCGCGCTCCACGAAAAACTGTTTTTT. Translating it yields CATSGGGALHEKLFF.

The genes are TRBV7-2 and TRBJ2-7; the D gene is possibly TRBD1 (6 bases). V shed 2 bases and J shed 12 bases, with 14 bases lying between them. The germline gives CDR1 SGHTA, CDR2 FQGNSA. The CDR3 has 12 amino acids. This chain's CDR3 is CASSLSYSGVYF. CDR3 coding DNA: TGTGCCAGCAGCTTAAGTTACTCAGGGGTGTACTTC.

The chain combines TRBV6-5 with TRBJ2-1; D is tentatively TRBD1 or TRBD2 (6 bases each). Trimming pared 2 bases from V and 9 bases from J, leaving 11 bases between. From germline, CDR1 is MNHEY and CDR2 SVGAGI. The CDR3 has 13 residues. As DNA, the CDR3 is TGTGCCAGCAGTTACAGGGGGGTTGGTGAGCAGTTCTTC. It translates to CASSYRGVGEQFF.

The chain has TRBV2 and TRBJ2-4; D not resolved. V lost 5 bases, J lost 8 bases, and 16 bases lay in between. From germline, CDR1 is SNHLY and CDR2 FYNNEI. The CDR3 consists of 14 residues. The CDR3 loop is CASSRSSRADIQYF. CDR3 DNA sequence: TGTGCCAGCAGTCGGAGCTCGAGAGCAGACATTCAGTACTTC.